This TCR beta chain came from a study of blood T cell repertoires in COVID-19. Study in general: The analysed material was cDNA or gDNA that came from T cells, B-cell-depleted T cells, or PBMCs.

Data came from immunoSEQ multiplex PCR; TCRdb stores just in-frame clones and leaves some out. The sample consists of about 300,000 clones, 85% to 90% of them appearing once. Germline CDR1 is MNHEY and CDR2 is SMNVEV (reference sequence). This CDR3 is built from 14 residues. The V gene end was trimmed by 6 bases and the J gene end by 3 bases; junction bases not matched to a gene: 4. The clonotype was recovered from a woman aged 45-60 years with COVID-19, enrolled during active disease. Sequencing was carried out using peripheral blood. The rearrangement uses TRBV27 and TRBJ2-1, with 8 bases identical to TRBD1. CDR3 loop: CASRPGQVYNEQFF. The CDR3 DNA reads TGTGCCAGCAGACCGGGACAGGTCTACAATGAGCAGTTCTTC.